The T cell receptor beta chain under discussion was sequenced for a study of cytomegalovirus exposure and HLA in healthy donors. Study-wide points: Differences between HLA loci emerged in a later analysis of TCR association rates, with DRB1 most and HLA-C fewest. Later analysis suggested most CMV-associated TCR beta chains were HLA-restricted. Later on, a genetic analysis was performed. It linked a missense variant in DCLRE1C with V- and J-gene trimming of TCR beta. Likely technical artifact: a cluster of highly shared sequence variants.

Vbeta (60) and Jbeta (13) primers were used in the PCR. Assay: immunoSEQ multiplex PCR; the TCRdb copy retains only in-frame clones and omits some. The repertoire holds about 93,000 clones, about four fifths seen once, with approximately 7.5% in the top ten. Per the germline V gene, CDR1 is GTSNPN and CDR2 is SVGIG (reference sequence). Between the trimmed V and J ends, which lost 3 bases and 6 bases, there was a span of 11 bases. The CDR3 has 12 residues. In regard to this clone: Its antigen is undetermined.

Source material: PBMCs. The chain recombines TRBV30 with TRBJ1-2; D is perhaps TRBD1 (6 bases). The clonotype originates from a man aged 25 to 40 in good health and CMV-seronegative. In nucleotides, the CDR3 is TGTGCCTGGAGGACCGGGACACATGGCTACACCTTC. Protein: CAWRTGTHGYTF.